This T cell receptor (beta chain) was identified during a study of Graves' ophthalmopathy and Graves' hyperthyroidism. Turning to the study itself: Upon initial diagnosis and before any treatment, peripheral blood was collected. Overall study findings and caveats: Most expanded clonotypes in thyroid above 0.001 frequency also showed up in blood.

Only a few counts were recorded for this clonotype. Its matching antigen is unknown. Additional autoimmune diseases, uncontrolled infections, pregnancy or lactation disqualified patients. The CDR3 is 16 amino acids. V lost 3 bases and J lost 0, with 15 bases in between. Germline CDR1 MNHNY, CDR2 SVGAGI (reference sequence). Amplified TCR beta CDR3 regions were obtained using RNA transcripts as template. The first round was an RT-PCR with HTBI primers, and the second round was a multiplex PCR. MiXCR, run by TCRdb on the multiplex PCR reads, gives a single entry per CDR3 protein. Among 660,000 or so distinct CDR3 sequences, about 38% were seen once, and the ten largest hold about 3.3%.

This clonotype was obtained from an adult man with Graves' ophthalmopathy. Sequenced sample: peripheral blood. The rearrangement joins TRBV6-6 to TRBJ2-7; the D call may be TRBD1 or TRBD2 (5 bases each). CDR3 amino acids: CASSYSFGASSYEQYF. Here the CDR3 DNA reads TGTGCCAGCAGTTATTCCTTCGGGGCGAGCTCCTACGAGCAGTACTTC.